Below, 24 T cell receptor beta chains from the same sample are listed, as sequenced in a study of sequential checkpoint blockade in melanoma. Treatment meaning: randomized to nivolumab then ipilimumab (arm A) or the reverse (arm B). Using immunoSEQ multiplex PCR, the repertoire was profiled, and TCRdb retains in-frame clones only, with some absent. The sample lists 5,500 to 7,000 clones; 20% to 25% were seen once. The material sequenced was tumor tissue (inferred from file names), taken from a patient given nivolumab and ipilimumab in sequence. The origin of the receptors is a human donor with melanoma.

The gene calls are TRBV19 and TRBJ1-5, with 8 positions matching TRBD1. Germline V gene sequence: CDR1 LNHDA, CDR2 SQIVND (reference sequence). V shed 7 bases, J shed 5 bases, and the junction held 4 bases outside the gene matches. This CDR3 spans 13 amino acids. The CDR3 DNA sequence: TGTGCCAGTAACAGGGGGAGCGATCAGCCCCAGCATTTT. Amino acid sequence: CASNRGSDQPQHF.

This clone was found many times. DNA for the CDR3: TGTGCCAGCAGCCCGGGACAGGGTCCACGCACGGGGAGCGGCTACACCTTC. The encoded protein is CASSPGQGPRTGSGYTF. This sequence joins TRBV9 and TRBJ1-2; 9 bases map to TRBD1. V dropped 4 bases and J dropped 8; count of bases not matched to a gene: 18. Germline CDR1 reads SGDLS; CDR2 reads YYNGEE. The CDR3 totals 17 residues.

Many counts were recorded for this clone. The chain carries TRBV7-2 and TRBJ2-7; unclear D gene. Per germline, CDR1 SGHTA and CDR2 FQGNSA. V was pared by 5 bases and J by 2 bases, with 10 bases between. CDR3 length: 13 residues. CDR3 amino acids: CASSPLTPYEQYF. For the CDR3, the DNA is TGTGCCAGCAGCCCCCTCACCCCCTACGAGCAGTACTTC.

V usage is TRBV5-1 and J usage is TRBJ2-1, with D unresolved. Germline CDR1 is SGHRS and CDR2 is YFSETQ. The CDR3 length is 14 residues. V dropped 0 bases and J dropped 3 bases, with 7 bases sitting between them. The CDR3 region is CASSLAGFYNEQFF. The DNA for the CDR3 is TGCGCCAGCAGCTTGGCAGGTTTCTACAATGAGCAGTTCTTC.

This clone was counted a few times. The rearrangement links TRBV28 to TRBJ2-1, with D possibly matching TRBD2 (5 bases). V shed 7 bases and J shed 4 bases, with 17 bases lying between them. The CDR3 is 15 residues long. The germline V gene has CDR1 MDHEN and CDR2 SYDVKM. CDR3 residues: CASTPSLGVYNEQFF. CDR3 DNA: TGTGCCAGCACTCCATCTCTCGGGGTTTACAATGAGCAGTTCTTC.

The gene calls are TRBV5-1 and TRBJ2-1; TRBD1 aligns across 7 bases. Losses at the gene ends were 6 bases for V and 1 base for J; bases not matched to a gene: 10. The CDR3 totals 16 residues. Per germline, CDR1 SGHRS and CDR2 YFSETQ. The CDR3 region is CASTPQGQRSYNEQFF. In nucleotides, the CDR3 is TGCGCCAGCACTCCACAGGGGCAGCGGTCCTACAATGAGCAGTTCTTC.

The chain couples TRBV10-3 to TRBJ2-7; the D is unclear. CDR1 ENHRY and CDR2 SYGVKD come from the germline V gene. The CDR3 is 14 amino acids. Deletions cut 2 bases from V and 0 bases from J, with 8 bases between. The CDR3 nucleotides read TGTGCCATCAGTGAGCCTAGATTCTCCTACGAGCAGTACTTC. This gives the protein CAISEPRFSYEQYF.

The chain couples TRBV12-2 to TRBJ2-5; the DNA was not used to check the table's D call, TRBD2. TRBV12-2 counts as a pseudogene. This CDR3 has 20 amino acids. CDR3 region: CASRFLTCPPSSGGQETQYF. The CDR3 bases are TGTGCAAGTCGCTTCCTCACTTGCCCCCCTAGTTCTGGGGGGCAAGAGACCCAGTACTTC.

This clone was seen a few times. V gene TRBV30 combines with J gene TRBJ1-1; no firm D call. Germline V gene data show CDR1 as GTSNPN and CDR2 as SVGIG (reference sequence). The ends were cut back, 0 bases at V and 5 bases at J, with 7 bases in the middle. There are 12 residues in the CDR3. CDR3 coding DNA: TGTGCCTGGAGTGTAAGGACGACTGAAGCTTTCTTT. Amino acids: CAWSVRTTEAFF. Full variable domain (rest looked up from reference TRBV30 and TRBJ1-1): SQTIHQWPATLVQPVGSPLSLECTVEGTSNPNLYWYRQAAGRGLQLLFYSVGIGQISSEVPQNLSASRPQDRQFILSSKKLLLSDSGFYLCAWSVRTTEAFFGQGTRLTVV.

The V and J genes are TRBV6-8 and TRBJ2-7, with 7 bases fitting TRBD1. In germline, CDR1 is MNHGY, CDR2 SAAAGT. With V trimmed by 4 bases and J by 3 bases, 9 bases remained unmatched. CDR3 length equals 15 residues. CDR3 nucleotide sequence: TGTGCCAGCAGTTCCGAGAACAGGGGTCACTACGAGCAGTACTTC. Translating gives CASSSENRGHYEQYF.

A few counts support this clone. The chain employs TRBV30 and TRBJ1-4; D is unresolved. CDR3 length: 13 amino acids. The germline gives CDR1 GTSNPN, CDR2 SVGIG (reference sequence). Trimming took 1 base from V and 3 from J, leaving 6 bases between them. The CDR3 DNA is TGTGCCTGGAGTGGGCGCCCTAATGAAAAACTGTTTTTT. Residues: CAWSGRPNEKLFF. Full variable domain (rest looked up from reference TRBV30 and TRBJ1-4): SQTIHQWPATLVQPVGSPLSLECTVEGTSNPNLYWYRQAAGRGLQLLFYSVGIGQISSEVPQNLSASRPQDRQFILSSKKLLLSDSGFYLCAWSGRPNEKLFFGSGTQLSVL.

The chain recombines TRBV5-1 with TRBJ1-2; no clear D. V lost 0 bases and J 4 bases, leaving 10 bases between the germline ends. In germline, CDR1 is SGHRS, CDR2 YFSETQ. This CDR3 has 14 amino acids. In DNA form, the CDR3 reads TGCGCCAGCAGCTTGGATTTGAGATCCTATGGCTACACCTTC. The encoded protein is CASSLDLRSYGYTF.

A few counts support this clone. The J gene is TRBJ1-3, the V gene TRBV19; no clear D gene. CDR1 LNHDA and CDR2 SQIVND come from the germline V gene (reference sequence). The CDR3 is made up of 13 amino acids. V was trimmed by 5 bases and J by 0 bases, leaving 5 bases between them. The CDR3 DNA is TGTGCCAGTAGTGGGTTCTCTGGAAACACCATATATTTT. Translation gives CASSGFSGNTIYF.

The chain carries TRBV19 and TRBJ2-6, with TRBD1 as a possible D gene (6 bases). This CDR3 is 17 amino acids long. V was shortened by 5 bases and J by 2 bases, with 16 bases between the two germline ends. Germline V gene data show CDR1 as LNHDA and CDR2 as SQIVND (reference sequence). The CDR3 bases are TGTGCCAGTAGTTCGGGACATATCCCCCCTGGGGCCAACGTCCTGACTTTC. The encoded protein is CASSSGHIPPGANVLTF.

The rearrangement uses TRBV12-5 and TRBJ1-2, with D tentatively TRBD1 (5 bases). The germline CDR1 and CDR2 sequences are LGHNT and FRNRAP. This CDR3 contains 13 residues. The CDR3 protein is CASARGETYGYTF. The CDR3 nucleotides are TGTGCCAGCGCAAGGGGAGAGACCTATGGCTACACCTTC.

This clone was seen ten or more times. The CDR3 nucleotides are TGCGCCAGCAGCCAAGTTCTGGGAGGCCCCTACGAGCAGTACTTC. Translating gives CASSQVLGGPYEQYF. The gene calls are TRBV4-1 and TRBJ2-7; TRBD2 might be the D (6 bases). The CDR3 length is 15 residues. Germline V gene lookup returns CDR1 MGHRA and CDR2 YSYEKL. The V gene lost 1 base and the J gene lost 2 bases, with 12 bases spanning the gap.

The J gene is TRBJ1-3, the V gene TRBV9; a possible D gene is TRBD1 (5 bases). V was shortened by 0 bases and J by 2 bases, with 15 bases between the two germline ends. Germline lookup yields CDR1 SGDLS and CDR2 YYNGEE. The CDR3 consists of 17 residues. The CDR3 nucleotides are TGTGCCAGCAGCGTAGTGAGGGACCCATCTCCTGGAAACACCATATATTTT. Encoded protein: CASSVVRDPSPGNTIYF.

This clone was observed a few times. This chain links TRBV11-3 with TRBJ1-1; D call uncertain. This CDR3 has 18 residues. Germline CDR1 SGHNT, CDR2 YENEEA. Trimming took off 2 bases at V and 0 bases at J, with 19 bases between the two ends. For the CDR3, the DNA is TGTGCCAGCAGCTTACGCATTTTAGAAGGACTGATGAACACTGAAGCTTTCTTT. This gives the protein CASSLRILEGLMNTEAFF.

This clone was counted many times. This chain uses TRBV11-3 with TRBJ2-7; 13 nucleotides align to TRBD2. Germline CDR1 reads SGHNT; CDR2 reads YENEEA. V shed 4 bases, J shed 6 bases, and the junction held 3 bases outside the gene matches. The CDR3 is 14 amino acids. Here the CDR3 reads CASSSGLAGSEQYF. The CDR3 nucleotides read TGTGCCAGCAGCTCGGGACTAGCGGGATCCGAGCAGTACTTC. The full variable domain, rest sourced from reference TRBV11-3 and TRBJ2-7, is EAGVVQSPRYKIIEKKQPVAFWCNPISGHNTLYWYLQNLGQGPELLIRYENEEAVDDSQLPKDRFSAERLKGVDSTLKIQPAELGDSAVYLCASSSGLAGSEQYFGPGTRLTVT.

This rearrangement joins TRBV18 to TRBJ2-5; D call uncertain. Per germline, CDR1 KGHSH and CDR2 LQKENI. The CDR3 runs to 14 residues. V gave up 1 base and J gave up 1 base, with 7 bases separating them. The CDR3 loop reads CASSPLSIQETQYF. The CDR3 nucleotides read TGTGCCAGCTCACCACTCTCCATCCAAGAGACCCAGTACTTC.

The chain joins TRBV30 to TRBJ1-2; no firm D call. The CDR3 extends over 12 amino acids. Germline CDR1 is GTSNPN and CDR2 is SVGIG (reference sequence). V was pared by 3 bases and J by 5 bases, with 10 bases between. The CDR3 region is CAWRSVQYGYTF. The CDR3 nucleotides read TGTGCCTGGAGGTCGGTGCAGTATGGCTACACCTTC.

The rearrangement uses TRBV19 and TRBJ2-2; 8 nucleotides align to TRBD2. V lost 7 bases, J lost 3 bases, and 7 bases stayed unmatched. There are 15 residues in the CDR3. Germline V gene sequence: CDR1 LNHDA, CDR2 SQIVND (reference sequence). The CDR3 bases are TGTGCCAGTAAACTTAGCGGGGACTACACCGGGGAGCTGTTTTTT. This sequence encodes CASKLSGDYTGELFF.

The V gene is TRBV6-8, the J gene TRBJ1-5, with D perhaps matching TRBD1 (5 bases). CDR1 is MNHGY, CDR2 SAAAGT, per germline. Trimming took 2 bases from V and 4 from J, leaving 12 bases between them. The CDR3 contains 15 residues. The CDR3: CASSYGGRGNQPQHF. In DNA form, the CDR3 reads TGTGCCAGCAGTTACGGGGGACGGGGAAATCAGCCCCAGCATTTT.

J is TRBJ1-1 and V is TRBV15, with D hard to call. Germline V gives CDR1 LNHNV, CDR2 YYDKDF (reference sequence). The CDR3 has 15 amino acids. V gave up 3 bases and J gave up 2 bases, with 13 bases separating them. CDR3: CATSSPNVINTEAFF. CDR3 in DNA: TGTGCCACCAGCAGCCCTAACGTCATAAACACTGAAGCTTTCTTT.